This T cell receptor (beta chain) was found in a study of blood T cell repertoires in COVID-19. Across the whole study: Sites across the United States, Italy and Spain contributed samples from acute and convalescent COVID-19. Sources were T cells, B-cell-depleted T cells, or PBMCs; the material itself was cDNA or gDNA.

This CDR3 is 14 amino acids long. CDR1 is LGHDT, CDR2 YNNKEL, per germline (reference sequence). The V end lost 4 bases, the J end lost 6 bases, and 15 bases lay between the germline ends. Participants were aged about 18 to 100 years from roughly 25 US areas. This clone was seen more than once but under ten times. In the source study's methods: Amplification from reference gene primers served as the basis for estimated nucleated cell counts. Here immunoSEQ multiplex PCR was the method, and the copy in TCRdb shows in-frame clones only, minus some. D and trimming were read from the DNA, whereas the V and J calls and clone size are those reported in that table. This table has fewer than 350,000 clones, more than 85% appearing once.

This chain connects TRBV3-1 (or the pseudogene TRBV3-2) to TRBJ1-1; D possibly corresponds to TRBD1 (5 bases). The sequence was obtained from a man in his forties or fifties who had been exposed to COVID-19. Specimen: PBMCs or T cells enriched from blood (not recorded which). The CDR3 protein is CASSPETRGAEAFF. CDR3 in DNA: TGTGCCAGCAGCCCAGAAACAAGGGGCGCTGAAGCTTTCTTT.